This T cell receptor beta chain emerged from a study of glioma-infiltrating T cells. Study details: WHO grade II oligodendrogliomas or astrocytomas, plus non-recurrent WHO grade IV glioblastomas, were sampled. General study results and limits: CDR3 overlap between tissue and blood was very small.

This clonotype was seen ten or more times. Its matching antigen is unknown. Using RNA template, CDR3s of TCR alpha and beta were amplified with iRepertoire arm-PCR. A single record per CDR3 protein comes from TCRdb applying MiXCR to the multiplex PCR reads. The data show more than 350,000 distinct CDR3 sequences, 41% seen once. Germline assignment: CDR1 MNHEY and CDR2 SVGEGT. With 6 bases removed from V and 3 bases from J, the gap between germline ends came to 11 bases. The CDR3 loop spans 13 amino acids. This sequence originates from a human donor with low-grade glioma or glioblastoma, undergoing nonglioma brain surgery, or in good health (not recorded which). This chain links TRBV6-2 or TRBV6-3 with TRBJ1-2, with D perhaps matching TRBD1 (5 bases). The sequencing sample was made of glioma tissue, nonneoplastic brain tissue, or PBMCs (not recorded which). CDR3 sequence reads: CASSRTLYYGYTF. The CDR3 DNA sequence: TGTGCCAGCAGCCGGACACTCTACTATGGCTACACCTTC.